This TCR beta chain was recorded in a study of CD8+ T cells in alopecia areata. General observations from the study: Clonality in lesional scalp, especially alopecia totalis/universalis, exceeded that of normal scalp.

From alopecia areata patients, lesional scalp punch biopsies and peripheral blood were collected. Investigators sorted PBMCs to obtain both CD4+ and CD8+ T cells. In its sample, this clone was seen a few times. As yet, its antigen is unknown. Extracted RNA was reverse transcribed, and the resulting cDNA served as sequencing template. TCRdb keeps only in-frame clones here, not all; method: immunoSEQ multiplex PCR. The table lists about 150,000 clones, around 60% of them singletons, with approximately 6.5% in the top ten. The V gene's germline CDR1 is KGHSH and CDR2 LQKENI. The CDR3 sequence is 15 residues long. Deletions cut 3 bases from V and 6 bases from J, with 17 bases between.

The TCR sequence derives from a human donor with alopecia areata. Material: CD4+ T cells sorted from blood, obtained at week 0. The V call is TRBV18, the J call TRBJ1-2, with no clear D. The CDR3 DNA sequence: TGTGCCAGCTCACCTGGAGGGCAGCTGGGCCATGGCTACACCTTC. Translated: CASSPGGQLGHGYTF.